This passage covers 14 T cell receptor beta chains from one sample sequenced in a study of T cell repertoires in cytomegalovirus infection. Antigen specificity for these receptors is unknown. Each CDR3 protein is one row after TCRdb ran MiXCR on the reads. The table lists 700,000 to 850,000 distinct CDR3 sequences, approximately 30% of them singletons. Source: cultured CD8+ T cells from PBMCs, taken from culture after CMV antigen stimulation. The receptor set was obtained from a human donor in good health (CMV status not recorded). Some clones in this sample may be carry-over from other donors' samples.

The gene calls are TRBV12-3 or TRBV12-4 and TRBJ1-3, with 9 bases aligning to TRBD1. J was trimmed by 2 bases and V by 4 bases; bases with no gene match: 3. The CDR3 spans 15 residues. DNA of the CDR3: TGTGCCAGCAGTTGGACAGGGGCTGCTGGAAACACCATATATTTT. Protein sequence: CASSWTGAAGNTIYF.

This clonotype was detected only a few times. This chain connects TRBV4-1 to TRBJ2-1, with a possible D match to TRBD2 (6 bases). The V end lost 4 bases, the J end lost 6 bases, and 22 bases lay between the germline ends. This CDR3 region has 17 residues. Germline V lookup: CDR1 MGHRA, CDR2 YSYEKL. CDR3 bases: TGCGCCAGCAGCCCAGAAGACCGGGTCCTGGGGGGCAATGAGCAGTTCTTC. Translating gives CASSPEDRVLGGNEQFF.

CDR3 sequence reads: CATRQGMGTEAFF. CDR3 DNA: TGTGCCACCAGACAGGGGATGGGGACTGAAGCTTTCTTT. The chain recombines TRBV24-1 with TRBJ1-1; 7 bases line up with TRBD1. V dropped 7 bases and J dropped 5; count of bases not matched to a gene: 6. Germline CDR1 reads KGHDR; CDR2 reads SFDVKD. CDR3 length: 13 residues.

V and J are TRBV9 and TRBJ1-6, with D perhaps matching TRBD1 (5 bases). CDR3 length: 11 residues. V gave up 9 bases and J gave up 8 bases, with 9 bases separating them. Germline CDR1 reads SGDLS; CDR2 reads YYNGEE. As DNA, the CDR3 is TGTGCCACCGGGGCGGATTCACCCCTCCACTTT. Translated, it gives CATGADSPLHF.

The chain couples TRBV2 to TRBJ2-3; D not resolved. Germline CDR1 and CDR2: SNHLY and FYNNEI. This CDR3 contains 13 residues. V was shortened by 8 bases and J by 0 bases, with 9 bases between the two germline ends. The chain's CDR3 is CASPGLSTDTQYF. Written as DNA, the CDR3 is TGTGCCAGCCCTGGCCTGAGCACAGATACGCAGTATTTT.

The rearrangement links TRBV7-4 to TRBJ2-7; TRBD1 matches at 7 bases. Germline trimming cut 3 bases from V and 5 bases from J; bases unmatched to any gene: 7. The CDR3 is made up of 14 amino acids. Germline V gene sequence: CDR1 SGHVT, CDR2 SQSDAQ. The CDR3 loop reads CASSLDRPLDEQYV. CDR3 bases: TGTGCCAGCAGCTTGGACAGGCCCCTTGACGAGCAGTACGTC.

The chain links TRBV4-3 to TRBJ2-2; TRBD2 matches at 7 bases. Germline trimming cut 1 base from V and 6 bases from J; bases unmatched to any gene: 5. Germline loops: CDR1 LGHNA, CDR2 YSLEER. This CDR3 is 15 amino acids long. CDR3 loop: CASSQVPGGAGELFF. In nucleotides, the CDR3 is TGCGCCAGCAGCCAAGTTCCGGGGGGTGCCGGGGAGCTGTTTTTT.

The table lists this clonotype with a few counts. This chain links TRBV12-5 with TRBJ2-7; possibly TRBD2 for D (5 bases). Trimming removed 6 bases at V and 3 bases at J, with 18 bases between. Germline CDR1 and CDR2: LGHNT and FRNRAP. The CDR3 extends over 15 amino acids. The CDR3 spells CASGPGSGRDYEQYF. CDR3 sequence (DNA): TGTGCTAGTGGCCCCGGGTCAGGCCGGGACTACGAGCAGTACTTC.

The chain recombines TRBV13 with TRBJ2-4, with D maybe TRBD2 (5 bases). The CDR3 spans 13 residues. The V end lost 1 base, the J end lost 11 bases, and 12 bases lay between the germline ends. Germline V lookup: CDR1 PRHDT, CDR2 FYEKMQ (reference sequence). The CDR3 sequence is CASSLEGPGVQYF. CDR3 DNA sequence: TGTGCCAGCAGCTTAGAAGGCCCCGGGGTTCAGTACTTC.

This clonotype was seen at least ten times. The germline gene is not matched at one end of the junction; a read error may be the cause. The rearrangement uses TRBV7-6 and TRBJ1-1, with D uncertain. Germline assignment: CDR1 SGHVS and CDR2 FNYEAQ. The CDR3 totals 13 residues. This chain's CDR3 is CASSPPGNPEAFF. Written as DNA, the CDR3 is TGTGCCAGCAGCCCACCGGGGAACCCTGAAGCTTTCTTT.

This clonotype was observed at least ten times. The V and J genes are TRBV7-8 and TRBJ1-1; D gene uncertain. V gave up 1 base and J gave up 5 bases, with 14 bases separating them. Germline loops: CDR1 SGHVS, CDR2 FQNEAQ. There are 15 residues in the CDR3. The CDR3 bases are TGTGCCAGCAGCTTAGATATCGAAGTATGGACTGAAGCTTTCTTT. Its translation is CASSLDIEVWTEAFF.

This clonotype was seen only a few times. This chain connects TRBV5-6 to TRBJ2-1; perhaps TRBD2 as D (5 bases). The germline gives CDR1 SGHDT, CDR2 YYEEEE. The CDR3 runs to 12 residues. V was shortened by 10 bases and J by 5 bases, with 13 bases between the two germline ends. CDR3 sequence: CAGSNGDNEQFF. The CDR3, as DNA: TGTGCCGGCTCCAACGGGGACAATGAGCAGTTCTTC.

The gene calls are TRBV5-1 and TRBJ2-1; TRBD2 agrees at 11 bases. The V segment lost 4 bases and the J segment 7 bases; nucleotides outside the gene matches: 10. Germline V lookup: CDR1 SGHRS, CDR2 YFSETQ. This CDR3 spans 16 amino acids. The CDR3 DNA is TGCGCCAGCAGCCTCTTAATAGCGGGGGGGCATAATGAGCAGTTCTTC. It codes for CASSLLIAGGHNEQFF.

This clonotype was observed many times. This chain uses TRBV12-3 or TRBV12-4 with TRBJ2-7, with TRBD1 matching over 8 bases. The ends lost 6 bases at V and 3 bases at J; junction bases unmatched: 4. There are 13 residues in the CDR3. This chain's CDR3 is CASRLQGDYEQYF. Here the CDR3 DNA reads TGTGCCAGCAGACTACAGGGGGACTACGAGCAGTACTTC.